This T cell receptor beta chain originates from a study of identical twins. All of the donors were Caucasians in good health. This CDR3 has 13 amino acids. Germline V gene data show CDR1 as SNHLY and CDR2 as FYNNEI. V lost 4 bases, J lost 0 bases, and 7 bases lay in between. This clonotype was counted a few times. With template switching, a universal primer site was added, and the cDNA carried unique molecular identifiers. MiXCR was run by TCRdb on the 5' RACE reads, yielding one entry per CDR3 protein. Found here are about 810,000 distinct CDR3 sequences, roughly an eighth of them singletons; the top ten hold 1.5% to 2%. The data also belong to a second study, concerning yellow fever vaccine responses in identical twins. That investigation notes: Twin vaccine T cell responses reportedly seemed partly convergent, partly personalized.

The chain has TRBV2 and TRBJ2-7; no clear D gene. The TCR sequence derives from a woman younger than 30 in good health. Sequencing used PBMCs. The CDR3 region has the DNA TGTGCCAGCAGTGCGATCGCCTCCTACGAGCAGTACTTC. Protein sequence: CASSAIASYEQYF. Variable domain in full (rest from reference TRBV2 and TRBJ2-7): EPEVTQTPSHQVTQMGQEVILRCVPISNHLYFYWYRQILGQKVEFLVSFYNNEISEKSEIFDDQFSVERPDGSNFTLKIRSTKLEDSAMYFCASSAIASYEQYFGPGTRLTVT.